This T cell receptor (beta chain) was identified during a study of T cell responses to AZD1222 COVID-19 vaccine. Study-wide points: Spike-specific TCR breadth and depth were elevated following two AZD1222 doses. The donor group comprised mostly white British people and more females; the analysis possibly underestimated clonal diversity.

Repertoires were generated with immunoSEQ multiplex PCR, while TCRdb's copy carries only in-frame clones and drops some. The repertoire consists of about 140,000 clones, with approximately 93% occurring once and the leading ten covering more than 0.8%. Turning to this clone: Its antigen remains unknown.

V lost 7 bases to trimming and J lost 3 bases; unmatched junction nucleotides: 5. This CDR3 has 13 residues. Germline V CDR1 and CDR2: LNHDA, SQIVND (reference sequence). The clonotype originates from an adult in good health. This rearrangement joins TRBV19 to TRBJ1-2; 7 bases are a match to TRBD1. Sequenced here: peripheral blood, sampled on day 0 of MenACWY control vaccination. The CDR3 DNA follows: TGTGCCAGTAACCCTGACAGGGACTATGGCTACACCTTC. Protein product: CASNPDRDYGYTF.